The 18 T cell receptor beta chains listed next were all sequenced from one sample in a study of T cell repertoires in cytomegalovirus infection (dated by TCRdb to about 2019). For sequencing, an Illumina HiSeq 1500 was employed. TCRdb passed the public sequencing reads through fastp at Q25 and MiXCR, retaining productive beta sequences. Every distinct CDR3 protein forms one entry, paired with its most common genes and DNA. Across this sample there are 650,000 to 900,000 distinct CDR3 sequences, with around a third seen only once. Of the sample, 9.5% to 15% falls within the top ten clones. According to the study, the label for this sample's treatment or condition signals: in vitro stimulation with specific CMV peptide epitopes to enrich CMV-specific T cells. The antigens of these receptors remain unknown. The source material was cultured CD8+ T cells from PBMCs, sampled from culture after CMV antigen stimulation. These receptors were obtained from a human donor in good health (CMV status not recorded). Some clones in this sample may be carry-over from other donors' samples.

This clonotype appeared a few times. V and J are TRBV6-1 and TRBJ2-5, with 7 nucleotides matching TRBD2. V lost 6 bases, J lost 5 bases, and 9 bases stayed unmatched. Germline V lookup: CDR1 MNHNS, CDR2 SASEGT. The CDR3 runs 14 residues. For the CDR3, the DNA is TGTGCCAGCAGATGGGACGGGGGGACGGAGACCCAGTACTTC. Translated, it gives CASRWDGGTETQYF.

This clonotype was found once. The chain couples TRBV10-3 to TRBJ1-1; unclear D gene. V was pared by 4 bases and J by 4 bases, with 4 bases between. This CDR3 is built from 11 residues. Germline CDR1 and CDR2: ENHRY and SYGVKD. The CDR3 loop reads CAISGVTEAFF. The CDR3 DNA is TGTGCCATCAGTGGAGTCACTGAAGCTTTCTTT.

The rearrangement joins TRBV4-3 to TRBJ2-1, with D unresolved. The CDR3 sequence is 18 residues long. V lost 0 bases and J lost 2, with 17 bases in between. Germline V CDR1 and CDR2: LGHNA, YSLEER. The chain's CDR3 is CASSQDTPPSATYNEQFF. The CDR3 nucleotides read TGCGCCAGCAGCCAAGATACCCCCCCCTCGGCTACCTACAATGAGCAGTTCTTC.

With respect to this clonotype: Its ends do not fully match the called genes, so a read error is possible. The V and J genes are TRBV12-3 or TRBV12-4 and TRBJ1-2; D unclear. This CDR3 has 18 amino acids. Here the CDR3 reads CTSSLVLTLDLFNYGYTF. The DNA of the CDR3 is TGTACCAGCAGTTTAGTCTTAACTCTAGACTTATTTAACTATGGCTACACCTTC.

This clonotype was seen at least ten times. J is TRBJ1-2 and V is TRBV3-1; 7 bases line up with TRBD1. The trim removed 4 bases at V and 3 bases at J, leaving 5 bases unmatched. The CDR3 contains 14 residues. Germline values: CDR1 LGHDT, CDR2 YNNKEL (reference sequence). CDR3 amino acids: CASSPTGRDYGYTF. The DNA of the CDR3 is TGTGCCAGCAGCCCGACAGGGAGAGACTATGGCTACACCTTC.

This clonotype was counted only a few times. The J gene is TRBJ1-1, the V gene TRBV6-1, with D perhaps TRBD1 (5 bases). The V end lost 5 bases, the J end lost 4 bases, and 11 bases lay between the germline ends. CDR3 size: 13 residues. CDR1 and CDR2 (germline): MNHNS, SASEGT. The chain's CDR3 is CASSTRGGTEAFF. CDR3 DNA sequence: TGTGCCAGCAGTACCCGGGGGGGCACTGAAGCTTTCTTT.

The chain recombines TRBV12-3 or TRBV12-4 with TRBJ1-1; 8 bases map to TRBD1. With 6 bases clipped from V and 0 bases from J, the junction kept 9 bases outside the gene matches. The CDR3 runs to 16 residues. CDR3 sequence reads: CASSLTGVVVNTEAFF. CDR3 DNA: TGTGCCAGCAGCCTGACAGGGGTGGTCGTGAACACTGAAGCTTTCTTT.

About this clonotype: Since a much larger clone is just one base distant, this may be a read error. The chain employs TRBV7-6 and TRBJ2-3; TRBD2 aligns across 9 bases. The V gene's germline CDR1 is SGHVS and CDR2 FNYEAQ. This CDR3 comprises 14 residues. This chain's CDR3 is CTSSPTSGSDTQYF. The CDR3 region has the DNA TGTACTAGCAGCCCGACTAGCGGCTCAGATACGCAGTATTTT.

In this sample, this clonotype turned up a few times. This rearrangement joins TRBV9 to TRBJ1-2; D remains ambiguous. Trimming took 3 bases from V and 4 from J, leaving 10 bases between them. CDR1 is SGDLS and CDR2 is YYNGEE in the germline V gene. The CDR3 is 13 amino acids. DNA for the CDR3: TGTGCCAGCAGCGCTTGGGCTGGCTATGGCTACACCTTC. This gives the protein CASSAWAGYGYTF.

There are a few counts of this clonotype. This chain connects TRBV5-4 to TRBJ2-3, with 16 nucleotides matching TRBD2. Unmatched junction bases numbered 6, after V lost 4 bases and J lost 1 base. The CDR3 consists of 18 residues. Germline assignment: CDR1 SGHNT and CDR2 YYREEE (reference sequence). CDR3 sequence: CASSHGTSGGAGTDTQYF. DNA of the CDR3: TGTGCCAGCAGCCATGGGACTAGCGGGGGGGCGGGCACAGATACGCAGTATTTT. Looking up the rest from reference TRBV5-4 and TRBJ2-3 gives the full variable domain: ETGVTQSPTHLIKTRGQQVTLRCSSQSGHNTVSWYQQALGQGPQFIFQYYREEENGRGNFPPRFSGLQFPNYSSELNVNALELDDSALYLCASSHGTSGGAGTDTQYFGPGTRLTVL.

This clonotype was detected a few times. The chain is built from TRBV19 and TRBJ2-2, with a possible D match to TRBD1 (6 bases). This CDR3 is built from 14 residues. Germline CDR1 LNHDA, CDR2 SQIVND (reference sequence). The germline V and J ends were trimmed by 6 bases and 3 bases, with 11 bases remaining between them. The CDR3 nucleotides read TGTGCCAGTAGAACTCCAGGGGACACCGGGGAGCTGTTTTTT. Translated, it gives CASRTPGDTGELFF.

The V and J genes are TRBV27 and TRBJ1-1; 8 bases fit TRBD1. Germline lookup yields CDR1 MNHEY and CDR2 SMNVEV (reference sequence). The V gene end was trimmed by 2 bases and the J gene end by 1 base; junction bases not matched to a gene: 3. The CDR3 consists of 15 residues. In DNA form, the CDR3 reads TGTGCCAGCAGTTTAAGACAGGGGAAGAACACTGAAGCTTTCTTT. Amino acid sequence: CASSLRQGKNTEAFF.

This chain connects TRBV11-1 to TRBJ2-1; 7 bases match TRBD1. J was trimmed by 3 bases and V by 5 bases; bases with no gene match: 7. CDR1 and CDR2 (germline): SGHAT, FQDESV (reference sequence). There are 15 residues in the CDR3. The chain's CDR3 is CASSRAGGNYNEQFF. CDR3 in DNA: TGTGCCAGCAGCCGCGCAGGGGGAAACTACAATGAGCAGTTCTTC. Drawing the rest from reference TRBV11-1 and TRBJ2-1, the complete variable domain is EAEVAQSPRYKITEKSQAVAFWCDPISGHATLYWYRQILGQGPELLVQFQDESVVDDSQLPKDRFSAERLKGVDSTLKIQPAELGDSAMYLCASSRAGGNYNEQFFGPGTRLTVL.

The chain joins TRBV10-2 to TRBJ2-3; D gene uncertain. Trimming stripped 7 bases from V and 2 bases from J, with 10 bases between. The germline V gene has CDR1 WSHSY and CDR2 SAAADI. The CDR3 runs 13 residues. The CDR3 region is CASIDGFTDTQYF. CDR3 sequence (DNA): TGCGCCAGCATAGATGGTTTCACAGATACGCAGTATTTT.

This clonotype was seen a few times. The chain uses TRBV19 and TRBJ2-1; 8 nucleotides line up with TRBD1. CDR1 and CDR2 from the germline V gene are LNHDA and SQIVND (reference sequence). V dropped 3 bases and J dropped 5; count of bases not matched to a gene: 9. The CDR3 runs to 16 residues. The CDR3 bases are TGTGCCAGTAGTATTCTCAGAGACAGGGGCGACAATGAGCAGTTCTTC. This sequence encodes CASSILRDRGDNEQFF.

The chain combines TRBV7-6 with TRBJ2-7; D unclear. The CDR3 runs 14 residues. CDR1 is SGHVS, CDR2 FNYEAQ, per germline. The CDR3 sequence: CASSPLTDTYEQYV. In DNA form, the CDR3 reads TGTGCTAGCAGCCCTTTGACGGATACCTACGAGCAGTACGTC.

V usage is TRBV7-9 and J usage is TRBJ2-3; 13 nucleotides align to TRBD2. With 6 bases clipped from V and 3 bases from J, the junction kept 3 bases outside the gene matches. The CDR3 consists of 15 residues. Germline V gene data show CDR1 as SEHNR and CDR2 as FQNEAQ (reference sequence). The CDR3 DNA follows: TGTGCCAGCAGTGGGACTAGCGGGGTGACAGATACGCAGTATTTT. As protein: CASSGTSGVTDTQYF.

This clonotype was seen a few times. This sequence joins TRBV4-2 and TRBJ1-4, with D perhaps TRBD1 (6 bases). Trimming stripped 4 bases from V and 7 bases from J, with 19 bases between. The CDR3 has 16 residues. Germline CDR1 is LGHNA and CDR2 is YNFKEQ. The CDR3: CASSLPPGGAGEKLFF. CDR3 DNA sequence: TGTGCCAGCAGCCTCCCACCCGGGGGCGCAGGTGAAAAACTGTTTTTT.